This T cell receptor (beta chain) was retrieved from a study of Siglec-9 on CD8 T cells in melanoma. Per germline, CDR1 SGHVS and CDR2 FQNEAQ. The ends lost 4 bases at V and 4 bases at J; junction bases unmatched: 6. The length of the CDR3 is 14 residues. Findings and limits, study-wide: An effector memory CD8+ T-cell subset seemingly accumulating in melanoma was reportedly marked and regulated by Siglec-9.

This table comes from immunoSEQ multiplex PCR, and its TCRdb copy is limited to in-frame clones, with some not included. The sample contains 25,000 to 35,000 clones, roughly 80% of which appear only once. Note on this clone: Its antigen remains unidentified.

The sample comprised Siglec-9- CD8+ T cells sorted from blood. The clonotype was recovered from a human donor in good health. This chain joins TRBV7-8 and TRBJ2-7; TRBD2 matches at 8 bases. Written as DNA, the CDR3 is TGTGCCAGCAGCTCTGGACTAGCCGGGTACGAGCAGTACGTC. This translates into CASSSGLAGYEQYV.